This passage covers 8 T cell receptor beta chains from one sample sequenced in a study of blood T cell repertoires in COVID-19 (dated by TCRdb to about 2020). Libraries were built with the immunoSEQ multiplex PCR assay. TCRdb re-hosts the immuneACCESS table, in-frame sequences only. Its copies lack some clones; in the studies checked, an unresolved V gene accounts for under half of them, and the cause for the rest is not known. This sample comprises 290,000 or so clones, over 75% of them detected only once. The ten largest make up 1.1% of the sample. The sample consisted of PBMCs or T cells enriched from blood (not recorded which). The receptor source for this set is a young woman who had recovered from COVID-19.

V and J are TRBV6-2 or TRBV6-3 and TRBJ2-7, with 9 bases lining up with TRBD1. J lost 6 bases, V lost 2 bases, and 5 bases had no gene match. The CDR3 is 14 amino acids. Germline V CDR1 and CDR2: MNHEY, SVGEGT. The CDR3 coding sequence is TGTGCCAGCAGTTACGGGACAGGGATCGGCGAGCAGTACTTC. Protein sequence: CASSYGTGIGEQYF.

The CDR3 DNA sequence: TGTGCCATCAAAACTAGCGGCGAATGGGGGACCCAGTACTTC. Translating it yields CAIKTSGEWGTQYF. The gene calls are TRBV10-3 and TRBJ2-5; 8 bases are shared with TRBD2. Germline CDR1 ENHRY, CDR2 SYGVKD. V shed 7 bases, J shed 7 bases, and the junction held 11 bases outside the gene matches. The CDR3 contains 14 residues.

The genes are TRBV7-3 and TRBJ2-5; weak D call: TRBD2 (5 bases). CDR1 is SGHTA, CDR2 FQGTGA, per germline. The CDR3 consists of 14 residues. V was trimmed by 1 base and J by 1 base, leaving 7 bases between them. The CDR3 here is CASSLIGSQETQYF. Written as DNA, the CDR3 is TGTGCCAGCAGCTTAATTGGGAGCCAAGAGACCCAGTACTTC.

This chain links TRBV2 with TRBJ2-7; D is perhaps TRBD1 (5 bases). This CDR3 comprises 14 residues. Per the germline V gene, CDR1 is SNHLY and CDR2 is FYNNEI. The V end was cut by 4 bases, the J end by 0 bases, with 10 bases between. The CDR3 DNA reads TGTGCCAGCAGTGTGGACACAAGCTCCTACGAGCAGTACTTC. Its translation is CASSVDTSSYEQYF.

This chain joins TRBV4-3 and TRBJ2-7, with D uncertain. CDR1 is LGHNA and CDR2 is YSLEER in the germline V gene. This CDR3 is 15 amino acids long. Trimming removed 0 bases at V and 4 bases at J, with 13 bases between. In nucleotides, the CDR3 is TGCGCCAGCAGCCAAGATGGGCAGGTTGGGTACGAGCAGTACTTC. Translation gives CASSQDGQVGYEQYF.

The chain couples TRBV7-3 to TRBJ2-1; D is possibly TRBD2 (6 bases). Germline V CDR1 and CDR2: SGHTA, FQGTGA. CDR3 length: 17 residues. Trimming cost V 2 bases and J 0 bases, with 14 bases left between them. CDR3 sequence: CASSLSGGVSSYNEQFF. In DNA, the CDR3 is TGTGCCAGCAGCTTATCCGGCGGGGTTAGCTCCTACAATGAGCAGTTCTTC.

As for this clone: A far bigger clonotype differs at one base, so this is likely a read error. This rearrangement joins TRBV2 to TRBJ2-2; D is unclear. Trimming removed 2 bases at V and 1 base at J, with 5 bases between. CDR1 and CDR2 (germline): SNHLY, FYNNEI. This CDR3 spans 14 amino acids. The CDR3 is CASSEYRNTGELFF. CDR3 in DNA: TGTGCCAGCAGTGAATACAGGAACACCGGGGAGCTGTTTTTT.

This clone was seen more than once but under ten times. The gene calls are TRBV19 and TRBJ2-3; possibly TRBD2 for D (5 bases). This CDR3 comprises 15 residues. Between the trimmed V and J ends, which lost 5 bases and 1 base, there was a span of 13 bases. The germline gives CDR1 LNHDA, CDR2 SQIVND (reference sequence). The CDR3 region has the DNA TGTGCCAGTAGTCCCCCCGGGGTCCGCACAGATACGCAGTATTTT. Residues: CASSPPGVRTDTQYF.